This T cell receptor (beta chain) stems from a study of blood T cells in healthy people across ages. The second PCR ran roughly 6 to 11 cycles with a sample-barcoded 5' primer and J-beta primers. Each CDR3 protein is one row after TCRdb ran MiXCR on the 5' RACE reads. The sample records 750,000 to 950,000 distinct CDR3 sequences, approximately 32% being singletons. Concerning this clonotype: This may be a read error: a much more frequent sequence differs by one nucleotide.

Peripheral blood samples of roughly 9.9 milliliters were drawn from each donor. CDR1 is MGHRA and CDR2 is YSYEKL in the germline V gene. This CDR3 comprises 13 residues. Trimming cost V 0 bases and J 1 base, with 3 bases left between them. The same sample was also studied in work on T cells of mothers and their children. That work adds: A few healthy Caucasian mothers served as donors, and their six children did as well.

The material sequenced was blood. This sequence joins TRBV4-1 and TRBJ1-1; no definite D call. The TCR was taken from a woman aged 40 to 50 in good health. In DNA form, the CDR3 reads TGCGCCAGCAGCCAAGAAAGGAACACTGAAGCTTTCTTT. Translation: CASSQERNTEAFF.